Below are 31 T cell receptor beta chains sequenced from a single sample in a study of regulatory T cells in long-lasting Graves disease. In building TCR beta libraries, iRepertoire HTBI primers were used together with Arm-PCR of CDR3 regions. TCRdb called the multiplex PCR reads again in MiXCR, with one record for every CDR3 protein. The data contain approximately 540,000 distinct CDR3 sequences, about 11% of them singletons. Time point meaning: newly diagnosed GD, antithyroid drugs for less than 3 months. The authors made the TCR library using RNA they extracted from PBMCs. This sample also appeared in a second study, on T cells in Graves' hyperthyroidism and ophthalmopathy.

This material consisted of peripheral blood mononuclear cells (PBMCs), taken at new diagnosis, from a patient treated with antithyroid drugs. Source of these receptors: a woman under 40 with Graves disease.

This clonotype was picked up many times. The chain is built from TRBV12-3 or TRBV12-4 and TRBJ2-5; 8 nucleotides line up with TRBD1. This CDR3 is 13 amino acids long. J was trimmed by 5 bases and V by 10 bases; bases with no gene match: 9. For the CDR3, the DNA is TGTGCCACCAGACAGGGGTGGGATGAGACCCAGTACTTC. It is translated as CATRQGWDETQYF.

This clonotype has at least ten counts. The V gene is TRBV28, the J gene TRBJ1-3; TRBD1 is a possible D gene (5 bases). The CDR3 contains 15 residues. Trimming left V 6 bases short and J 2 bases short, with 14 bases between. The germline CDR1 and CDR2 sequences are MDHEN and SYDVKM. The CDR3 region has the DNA TGTGCCAGCAGCCCCCCCGCAGGGACTGGAAACACCATATATTTT. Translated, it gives CASSPPAGTGNTIYF.

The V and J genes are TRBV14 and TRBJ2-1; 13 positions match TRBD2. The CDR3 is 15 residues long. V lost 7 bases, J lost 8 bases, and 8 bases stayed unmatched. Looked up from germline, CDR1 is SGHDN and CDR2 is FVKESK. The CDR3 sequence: CASTHGTSGNDEQFF. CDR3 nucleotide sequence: TGTGCCAGCACCCACGGGACTAGCGGGAATGATGAGCAGTTCTTC. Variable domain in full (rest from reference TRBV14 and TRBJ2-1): EAGVTQFPSHSVIEKGQTVTLRCDPISGHDNLYWYRRVMGKEIKFLLHFVKESKQDESGMPNNRFLAERTGGTYSTLKVQPAELEDSGVYFCASTHGTSGNDEQFFGPGTRLTVL.

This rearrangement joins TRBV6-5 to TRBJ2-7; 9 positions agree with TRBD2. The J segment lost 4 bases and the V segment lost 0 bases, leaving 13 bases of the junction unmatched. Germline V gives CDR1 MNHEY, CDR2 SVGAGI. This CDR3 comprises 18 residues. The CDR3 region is CASSYSPSGKYLQYEQYF. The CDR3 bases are TGTGCCAGCAGTTACTCCCCTAGCGGGAAATACCTTCAATACGAGCAGTACTTC.

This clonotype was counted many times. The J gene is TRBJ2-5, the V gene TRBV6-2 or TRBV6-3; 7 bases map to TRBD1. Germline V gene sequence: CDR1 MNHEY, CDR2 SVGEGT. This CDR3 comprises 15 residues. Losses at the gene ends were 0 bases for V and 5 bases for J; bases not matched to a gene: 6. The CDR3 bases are TGTGCCAGCAGTTACTCCTCACAGGGGACGGAGACCCAGTACTTC. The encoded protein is CASSYSSQGTETQYF.

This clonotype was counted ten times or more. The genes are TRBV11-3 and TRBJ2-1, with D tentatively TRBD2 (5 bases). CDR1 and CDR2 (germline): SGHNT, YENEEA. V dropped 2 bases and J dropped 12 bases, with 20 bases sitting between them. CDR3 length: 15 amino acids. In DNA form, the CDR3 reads TGTGCCAGCAGCTTAAAGCCCGGGGTGCGTAGTACGCAGTTCTTC. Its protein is CASSLKPGVRSTQFF.

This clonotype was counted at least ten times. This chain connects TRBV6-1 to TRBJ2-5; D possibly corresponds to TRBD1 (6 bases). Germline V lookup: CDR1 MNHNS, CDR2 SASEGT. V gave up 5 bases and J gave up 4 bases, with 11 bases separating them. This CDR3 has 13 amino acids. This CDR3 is CASSKGGRETQYF. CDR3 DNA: TGTGCCAGCAGTAAAGGGGGTAGAGAGACCCAGTACTTC.

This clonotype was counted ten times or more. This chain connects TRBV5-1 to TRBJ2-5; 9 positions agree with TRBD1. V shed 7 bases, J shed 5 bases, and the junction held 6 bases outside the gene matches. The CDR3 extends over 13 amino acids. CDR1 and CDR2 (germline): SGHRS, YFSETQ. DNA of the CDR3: TGCGCCAGCCAAGGACAGGGGTACGAGACCCAGTACTTC. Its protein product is CASQGQGYETQYF.

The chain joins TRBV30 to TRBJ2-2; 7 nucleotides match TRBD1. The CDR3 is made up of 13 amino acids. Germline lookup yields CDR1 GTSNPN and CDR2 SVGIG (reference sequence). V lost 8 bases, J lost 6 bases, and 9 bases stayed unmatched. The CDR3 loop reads CAGHNRGAGELFF. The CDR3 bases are TGTGCCGGGCATAACAGGGGAGCCGGGGAGCTGTTTTTT.

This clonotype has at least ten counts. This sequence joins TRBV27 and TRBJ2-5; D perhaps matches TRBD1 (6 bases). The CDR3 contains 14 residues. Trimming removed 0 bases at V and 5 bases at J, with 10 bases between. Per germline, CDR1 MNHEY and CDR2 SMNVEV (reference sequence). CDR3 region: CASSLSVRGETQYF. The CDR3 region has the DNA TGTGCCAGCAGTTTATCGGTGAGGGGGGAGACCCAGTACTTC.

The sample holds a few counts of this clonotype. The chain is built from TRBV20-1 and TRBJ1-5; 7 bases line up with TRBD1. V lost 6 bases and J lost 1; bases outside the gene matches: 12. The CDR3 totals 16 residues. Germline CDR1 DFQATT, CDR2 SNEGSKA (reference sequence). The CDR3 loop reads CSAPETGRESNQPQHF. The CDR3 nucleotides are TGCAGTGCACCGGAGACAGGGCGTGAAAGCAATCAGCCCCAGCATTTT.

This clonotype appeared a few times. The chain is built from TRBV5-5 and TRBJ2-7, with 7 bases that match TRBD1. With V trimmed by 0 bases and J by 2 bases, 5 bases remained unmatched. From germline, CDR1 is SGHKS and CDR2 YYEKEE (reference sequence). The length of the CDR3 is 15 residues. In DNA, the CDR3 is TGTGCCAGCAGCTTGGCTCCCGACAGGGCCTACGAGCAGTACTTC. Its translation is CASSLAPDRAYEQYF.

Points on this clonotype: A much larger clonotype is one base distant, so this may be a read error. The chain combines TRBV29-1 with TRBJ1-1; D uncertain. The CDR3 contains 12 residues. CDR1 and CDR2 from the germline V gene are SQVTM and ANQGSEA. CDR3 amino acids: CGVEGLNTEAFF. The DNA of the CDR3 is TGCGGCGTTGAAGGGTTGAACACTGAAGCTTTCTTT.

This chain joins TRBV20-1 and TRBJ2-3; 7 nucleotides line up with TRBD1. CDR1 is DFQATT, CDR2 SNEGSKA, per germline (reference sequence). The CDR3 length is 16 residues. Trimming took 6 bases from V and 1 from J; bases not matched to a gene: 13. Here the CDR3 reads CSAPDPDRVGTDTQYF. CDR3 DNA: TGCAGTGCCCCGGATCCAGACAGGGTAGGCACAGATACGCAGTATTTT.

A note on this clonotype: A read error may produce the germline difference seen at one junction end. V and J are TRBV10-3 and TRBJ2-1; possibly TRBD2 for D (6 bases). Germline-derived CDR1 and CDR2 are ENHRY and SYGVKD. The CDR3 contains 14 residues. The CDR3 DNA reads TGTGCCATCCGTGACCCGGGAGTTCACAATGAGCAGTTCTTC. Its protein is CAIRDPGVHNEQFF.

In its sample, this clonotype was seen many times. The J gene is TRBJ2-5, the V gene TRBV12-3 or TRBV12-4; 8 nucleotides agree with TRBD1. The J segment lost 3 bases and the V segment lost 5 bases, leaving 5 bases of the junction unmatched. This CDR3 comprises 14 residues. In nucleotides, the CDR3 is TGTGCCAGCAGTCTGATGACAGGGGAAGAGACCCAGTACTTC. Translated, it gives CASSLMTGEETQYF.

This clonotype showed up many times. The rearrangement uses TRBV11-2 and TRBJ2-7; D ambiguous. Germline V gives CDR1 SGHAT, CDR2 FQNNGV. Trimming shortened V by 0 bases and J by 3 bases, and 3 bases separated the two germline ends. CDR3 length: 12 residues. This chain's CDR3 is CASSLDFYEQYF. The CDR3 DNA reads TGTGCCAGCAGCTTAGACTTCTACGAGCAGTACTTC. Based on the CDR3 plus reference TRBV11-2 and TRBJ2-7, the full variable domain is EAGVAQSPRYKIIEKRQSVAFWCNPISGHATLYWYQQILGQGPKLLIQFQNNGVVDDSQLPKDRFSAERLKGVDSTLKIQPAKLEDSAVYLCASSLDFYEQYFGPGTRLTVT.

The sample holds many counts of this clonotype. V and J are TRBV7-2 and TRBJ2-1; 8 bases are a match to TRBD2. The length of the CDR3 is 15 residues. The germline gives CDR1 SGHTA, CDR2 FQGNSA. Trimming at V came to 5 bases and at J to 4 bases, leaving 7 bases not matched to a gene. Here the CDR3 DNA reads TGTGCCAGCAGCCCATCTAGCGGGCCATACAATGAGCAGTTCTTC. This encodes CASSPSSGPYNEQFF.

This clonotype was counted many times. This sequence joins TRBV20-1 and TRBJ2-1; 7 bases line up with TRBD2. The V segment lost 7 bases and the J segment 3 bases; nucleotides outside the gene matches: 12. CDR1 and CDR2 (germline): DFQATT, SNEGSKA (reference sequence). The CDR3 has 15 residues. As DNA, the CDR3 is TGCAGTGGCCGGGAAGGCGGGAGTGTCTACAATGAGCAGTTCTTC. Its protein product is CSGREGGSVYNEQFF.

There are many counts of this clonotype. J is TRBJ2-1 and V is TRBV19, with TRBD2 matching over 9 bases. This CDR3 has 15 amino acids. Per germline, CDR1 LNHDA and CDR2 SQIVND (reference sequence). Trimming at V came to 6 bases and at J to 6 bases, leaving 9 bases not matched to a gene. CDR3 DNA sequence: TGTGCCAGTAGGCGGCTAGCGGGAATGATCAATGAGCAGTTCTTC. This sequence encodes CASRRLAGMINEQFF.

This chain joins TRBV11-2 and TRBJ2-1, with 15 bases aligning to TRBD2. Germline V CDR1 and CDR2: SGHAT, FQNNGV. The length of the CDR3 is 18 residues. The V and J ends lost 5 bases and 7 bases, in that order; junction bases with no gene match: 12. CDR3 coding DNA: TGTGCCAGCAGCCAAGTCCGGGGGACTAGCGGGAGGTTAAATGAGCAGTTCTTC. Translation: CASSQVRGTSGRLNEQFF.

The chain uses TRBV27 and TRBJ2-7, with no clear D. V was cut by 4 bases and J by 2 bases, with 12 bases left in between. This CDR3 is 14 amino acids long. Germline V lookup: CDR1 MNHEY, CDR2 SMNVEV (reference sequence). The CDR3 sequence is CASSSQSPTYEQYF. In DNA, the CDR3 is TGTGCCAGCAGTTCCCAGAGCCCGACCTACGAGCAGTACTTC.

CDR3: CASSLHGPNPYGYTF. As DNA, the CDR3 is TGTGCCAGCAGCTTACACGGGCCCAATCCCTATGGCTACACCTTC. The chain couples TRBV7-2 to TRBJ1-2; D is undetermined. CDR3 size: 15 residues. Between the trimmed V and J ends, which lost 2 bases and 4 bases, there was a span of 14 bases. Germline CDR1 is SGHTA and CDR2 is FQGNSA.

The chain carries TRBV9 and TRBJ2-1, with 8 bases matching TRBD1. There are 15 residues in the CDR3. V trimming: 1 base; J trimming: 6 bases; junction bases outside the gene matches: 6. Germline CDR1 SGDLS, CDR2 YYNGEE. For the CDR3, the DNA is TGTGCCAGCAGCGTATCAGGGGGCACGGGCAATGAGCAGTTCTTC. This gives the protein CASSVSGGTGNEQFF. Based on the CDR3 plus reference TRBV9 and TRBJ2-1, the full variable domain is DSGVTQTPKHLITATGQRVTLRCSPRSGDLSVYWYQQSLDQGLQFLIQYYNGEERAKGNILERFSAQQFPDLHSELNLSSLELGDSALYFCASSVSGGTGNEQFFGPGTRLTVL.

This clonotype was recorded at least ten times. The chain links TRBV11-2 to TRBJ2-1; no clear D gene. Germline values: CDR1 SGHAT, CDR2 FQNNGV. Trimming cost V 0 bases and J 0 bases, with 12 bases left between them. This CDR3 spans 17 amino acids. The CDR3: CASSLDVGPSSYNEQFF. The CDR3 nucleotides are TGTGCCAGCAGCTTAGATGTGGGCCCCAGCTCCTACAATGAGCAGTTCTTC. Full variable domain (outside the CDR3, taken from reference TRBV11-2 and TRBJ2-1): EAGVAQSPRYKIIEKRQSVAFWCNPISGHATLYWYQQILGQGPKLLIQFQNNGVVDDSQLPKDRFSAERLKGVDSTLKIQPAKLEDSAVYLCASSLDVGPSSYNEQFFGPGTRLTVL.

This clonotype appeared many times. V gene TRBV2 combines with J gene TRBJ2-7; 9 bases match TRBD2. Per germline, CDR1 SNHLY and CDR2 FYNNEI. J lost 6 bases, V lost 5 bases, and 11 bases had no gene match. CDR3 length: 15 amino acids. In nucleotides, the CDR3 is TGTGCCAGCAGTTTTTATGTTAGCGGGAGTGGCGAGCAGTACTTC. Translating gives CASSFYVSGSGEQYF.

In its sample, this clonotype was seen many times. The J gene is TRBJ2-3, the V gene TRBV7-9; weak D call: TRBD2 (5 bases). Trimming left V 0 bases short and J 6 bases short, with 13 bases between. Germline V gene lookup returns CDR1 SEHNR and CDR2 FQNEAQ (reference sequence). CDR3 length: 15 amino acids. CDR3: CASSLALAGLDTQYF. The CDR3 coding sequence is TGTGCCAGCAGCTTAGCCCTAGCTGGGTTGGATACGCAGTATTTT.

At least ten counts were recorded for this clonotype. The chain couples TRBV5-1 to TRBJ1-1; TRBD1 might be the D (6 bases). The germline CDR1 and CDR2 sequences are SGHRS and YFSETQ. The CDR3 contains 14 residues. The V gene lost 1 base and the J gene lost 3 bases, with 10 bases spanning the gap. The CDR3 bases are TGCGCCAGCAGCTTGACAGGGTTGGACACTGAAGCTTTCTTT. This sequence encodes CASSLTGLDTEAFF. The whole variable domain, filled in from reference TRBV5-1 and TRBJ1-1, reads KAGVTQTPRYLIKTRGQQVTLSCSPISGHRSVSWYQQTPGQGLQFLFEYFSETQRNKGNFPGRFSGRQFSNSRSEMNVSTLELGDSALYLCASSLTGLDTEAFFGQGTRLTVV.

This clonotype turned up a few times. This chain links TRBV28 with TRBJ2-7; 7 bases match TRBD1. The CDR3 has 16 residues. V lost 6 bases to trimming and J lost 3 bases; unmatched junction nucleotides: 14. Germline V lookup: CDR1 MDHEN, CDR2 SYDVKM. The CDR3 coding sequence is TGTGCCAGCAGCAAAGGCAGCGCGGACAGGATCTACGAGCAGTACTTC. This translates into CASSKGSADRIYEQYF.

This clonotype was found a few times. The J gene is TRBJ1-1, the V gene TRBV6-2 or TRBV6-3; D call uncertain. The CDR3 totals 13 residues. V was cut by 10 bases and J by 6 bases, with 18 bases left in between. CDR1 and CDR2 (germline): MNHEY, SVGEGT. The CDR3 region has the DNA TGTGCCATCCGTTATCCCGTTAGGGCTGAAGCTTTCTTT. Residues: CAIRYPVRAEAFF.

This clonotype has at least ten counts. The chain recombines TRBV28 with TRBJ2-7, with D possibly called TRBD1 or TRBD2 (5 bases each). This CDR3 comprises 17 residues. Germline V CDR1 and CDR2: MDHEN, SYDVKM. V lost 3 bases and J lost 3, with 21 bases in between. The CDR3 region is CASSFSLEGMWYYEQYF. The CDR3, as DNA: TGTGCCAGCAGTTTTTCTCTTGAGGGGATGTGGTACTACGAGCAGTACTTC.